At least ten counts were recorded for the clone carrying this T cell receptor beta chain. Its specificity is unknown. The sample belongs to a study of human T cells and chemical hapten exposure. Findings and limits, study-wide: It was expanded TCRs that formed significantly more large CDR3 similarity clusters than controls did.

The germline V and J ends were trimmed by 2 bases and 1 base, with 8 bases remaining between them. Germline V gives CDR1 MNHNY, CDR2 SVGAGI (reference sequence). This CDR3 comprises 15 residues. The study's library attached unique molecular identifiers to single cDNA molecules. Original analysis: A typical sample had 93,000 or so TCRs, with about 23,224 to 750,000 overall. TCRdb re-derived calls from the RACE reads in MiXCR, one entry per CDR3 protein. Here the V and J calls rest on TCRdb's processing, not on the authors' analysis. The top ten hold just over 2.5% of the sample, which has 300,000 to 400,000 distinct CDR3 sequences, more than 4.5% seen once. Sample time point: pre-sensitization, week 0. Treatment denoted: therapeutic diphenylcyclopropenone sensitization with weekly scalp DPC.

The origin of this receptor is a woman in her forties or fifties with alopecia areata. Some clones in this sample may be carry-over from other donors' samples. Sequenced here: whole blood, sampled in connection with sensitization to the hapten diphenylcyclopropenone (DPC). This chain joins TRBV6-6 and TRBJ2-2; D is possibly TRBD1 (5 bases). The CDR3 sequence is CASSYLGQNTGELFF. In DNA, the CDR3 is TGTGCCAGCAGTTACCTCGGACAGAACACCGGGGAGCTGTTTTTT.